This T cell receptor beta chain was identified in a study of response to subunit inactivated influenza vaccine. Regarding the study as a whole: Few new T cells, the authors suggested, are recruited by each seasonal influenza vaccination.

There are many counts of this clonotype. Antigen unknown. TCRdb re-called the RT-PCR reads through MiXCR, storing one row per CDR3 protein. Here the sample spans hundreds of thousands of distinct CDR3 sequences, over 11% being singletons. V was cut by 6 bases and J by 6 bases, with 12 bases left in between. This CDR3 has 13 amino acids. Germline V gene data show CDR1 as ENHRY and CDR2 as SYGVKD. Specimen: PBMCs from blood, collected roughly 2 weeks before vaccination. This TCR derives from a man aged 50 to 60 who received an inactivated influenza vaccine. This chain connects TRBV10-3 to TRBJ2-1; no definite D call. The CDR3 sequence: CAISQGRINEQFF. As DNA, the CDR3 is TGTGCCATCAGCCAAGGACGGATCAATGAGCAGTTCTTC.